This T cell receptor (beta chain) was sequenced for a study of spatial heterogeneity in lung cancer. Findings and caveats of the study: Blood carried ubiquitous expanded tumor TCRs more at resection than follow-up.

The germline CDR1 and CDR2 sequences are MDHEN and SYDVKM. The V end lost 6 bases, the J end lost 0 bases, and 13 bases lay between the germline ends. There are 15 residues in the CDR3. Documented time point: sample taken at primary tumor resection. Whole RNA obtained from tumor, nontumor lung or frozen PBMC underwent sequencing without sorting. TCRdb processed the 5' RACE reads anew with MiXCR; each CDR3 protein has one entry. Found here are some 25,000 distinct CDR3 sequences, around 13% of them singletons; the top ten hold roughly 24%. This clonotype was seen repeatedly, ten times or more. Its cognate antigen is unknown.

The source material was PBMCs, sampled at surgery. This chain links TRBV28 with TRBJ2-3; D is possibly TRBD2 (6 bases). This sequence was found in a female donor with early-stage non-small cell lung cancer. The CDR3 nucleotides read TGTGCCAGCAGCCCCTCGGGAGCGAGCACAGATACGCAGTATTTT. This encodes CASSPSGASTDTQYF.